The source of this T cell receptor beta chain is a study of cytomegalovirus exposure and HLA in healthy donors. PCR used 60 Vbeta primers and 13 Jbeta primers. The authors' processing: Approximately 11 million shared chains were among approximately 87 million unique TCR beta chains counted in a later analysis. The method was immunoSEQ multiplex PCR; TCRdb's version includes in-frame clones alone and lacks a portion of them. Clone size and V and J calls were adopted from that table, with D and trimming inferred from the DNA. The sample has approximately 150,000 clones; around three quarters are singletons. The CDR3 extends over 15 amino acids. Trimming shortened V by 0 bases and J by 2 bases, and 11 bases separated the two germline ends. Germline V gene sequence: CDR1 SGHRS, CDR2 YFSETQ.

Sequencing was carried out using PBMCs. The chain carries TRBV5-1 and TRBJ1-2; no definite D call. The TCR comes from a woman aged 18-29 years in good health and CMV-seropositive. As DNA, the CDR3 is TGCGCCAGCAGCTTGGCCGACCCAGCGAACTATGGCTACACCTTC. It encodes CASSLADPANYGYTF.